Listed below are T cell receptor beta chains from one sample, sequenced in a study of T cell responses to AZD1222 COVID-19 vaccine. TCRdb keeps only in-frame clones here, not all; method: immunoSEQ multiplex PCR. The data hold over 100,000 clones, with around nine tenths observed a single time. The sequencing used peripheral blood, collected on day 0 of AZD1222 vaccination. These receptor sequences come from an adult in good health. CDR3s include the opening cysteine and the closing phenylalanine or tryptophan. The D gene is left open where the match is weak. A row's size may be missing; if present it is once, few, many or a size class.

V gene: TRBV11-2; clone size: NA; D gene: NA; CDR3 length: 15; J gene: TRBJ2-7; CDR3 DNA: TGTGCCAGCAGCGGGACCGGGCAGGGCGGGTACGAGCAGTACTTC; CDR3 protein: CASSGTGQGGYEQYF
V gene: TRBV3-1/TRBV3-2; clone size: NA; D gene: NA; CDR3 length: 13; J gene: TRBJ2-7; CDR3 DNA: TGTGCCAGCAGCCGAGGTACGTCGTACGAGCAGTACTTC; CDR3 protein: CASSRGTSYEQYF
V gene: TRBV12-5; clone size: once; D gene: TRBD1; CDR3 length: 15; J gene: TRBJ2-1; CDR3 DNA: TGTGCTAGTGGCCTCGACAGGGGTTCCTACAATGAGCAGTTCTTC; CDR3 protein: CASGLDRGSYNEQFF
V gene: TRBV6-4; clone size: NA; D gene: NA; CDR3 length: 11; J gene: TRBJ2-7; CDR3 DNA: TGTGCCACAGAAGGGTATTACGAGCAGTACTTC; CDR3 protein: CATEGYYEQYF
V gene: TRBV27; clone size: NA; D gene: NA; CDR3 length: 11; J gene: TRBJ1-2; CDR3 DNA: TGTGCCAGCAGTCCAGGGGTCGGCTACACCTTC; CDR3 protein: CASSPGVGYTF
V gene: TRBV27; clone size: once; D gene: NA; CDR3 length: 12; J gene: TRBJ2-1; CDR3 DNA: TGTGCCAGCAGTTTCTCGGTCATCGAGCAGTTCTTC; CDR3 protein: CASSFSVIEQFF
V gene: TRBV3-1/TRBV3-2; clone size: few; D gene: NA; CDR3 length: 18; J gene: TRBJ1-2; CDR3 DNA: TGTGCCAGCAGCCAAATTCTGGGCTCTACGGGCTTTAACTATGGCTACACCTTC; CDR3 protein: CASSQILGSTGFNYGYTF
V gene: TRBV30; clone size: NA; D gene: NA; CDR3 length: 16; J gene: TRBJ1-6; CDR3 DNA: TGTGCCTGGACCCGGCAGGTCAACTCCTATAATTCACCCCTCCACTTT; CDR3 protein: CAWTRQVNSYNSPLHF
V gene: TRBV7-8; clone size: NA; D gene: NA; CDR3 length: 13; J gene: TRBJ2-1; CDR3 DNA: TGTGCCAGCAGCTTAGCATTCTCAATTGGGCAGTTCTTC; CDR3 protein: CASSLAFSIGQFF
V gene: TRBV5-1; clone size: NA; D gene: TRBD2; CDR3 length: 14; J gene: TRBJ2-7; CDR3 DNA: TGCGCCAGCAGCTTGTCGGGACTAGCTTCCGAGCAGTACTTC; CDR3 protein: CASSLSGLASEQYF
V gene: TRBV11-2; clone size: NA; D gene: NA; CDR3 length: 18; J gene: TRBJ2-7; CDR3 DNA: TGTGCCAGCAGCTTAGGGGTAGAGACAGGTTTCTTCTCCTACGAGCAGTACTTC; CDR3 protein: CASSLGVETGFFSYEQYF
V gene: TRBV5-1; clone size: NA; D gene: NA; CDR3 length: 15; J gene: TRBJ1-2; CDR3 DNA: TGCGCCAGCAGCTTGGGCGGACAGTCTAACTATGGCTACACCTTC; CDR3 protein: CASSLGGQSNYGYTF
V gene: TRBV29-1; clone size: NA; D gene: NA; CDR3 length: 14; J gene: TRBJ2-4; CDR3 DNA: TGCAGCGCCTACTCGGGGTCGGGGGGCAACATTCAGTACTTC; CDR3 protein: CSAYSGSGGNIQYF
V gene: TRBV2; clone size: NA; D gene: NA; CDR3 length: 13; J gene: TRBJ1-1; CDR3 DNA: TGTGCCAGCAGTGGGGGACAATCCACTGAAGCTTTCTTT; CDR3 protein: CASSGGQSTEAFF
V gene: TRBV28; clone size: NA; D gene: NA; CDR3 length: 15; J gene: TRBJ2-7; CDR3 DNA: TGTGCCAGCAGTCTATTACAGGGAGGGTACTACGAGCAGTACTTC; CDR3 protein: CASSLLQGGYYEQYF
V gene: TRBV15; clone size: NA; D gene: TRBD2; CDR3 length: 15; J gene: TRBJ2-7; CDR3 DNA: TGTGCCACCAGCAGAGATGTGGCGGGAGGGTATGAGCAGTACTTC; CDR3 protein: CATSRDVAGGYEQYF
V gene: TRBV3-1/TRBV3-2; clone size: NA; D gene: NA; CDR3 length: 18; J gene: TRBJ2-1; CDR3 DNA: TGTGCCAGCAGCCAAGACCACCTAGGGGGAGTCCCCCTTAATGAGCAGTTCTTC; CDR3 protein: CASSQDHLGGVPLNEQFF
V gene: TRBV18; clone size: once; D gene: NA; CDR3 length: 14; J gene: TRBJ2-4; CDR3 DNA: TGTGCCAGCTCACCACGGTCAGGAAAGAATATTCAGTACTTC; CDR3 protein: CASSPRSGKNIQYF
V gene: TRBV12-3/TRBV12-4; clone size: NA; D gene: NA; CDR3 length: 13; J gene: TRBJ1-6; CDR3 DNA: TGTGCCAGCAGTTTGGCAGAGAATTCACCCCTCCACTTT; CDR3 protein: CASSLAENSPLHF
V gene: TRBV6-5; clone size: once; D gene: NA; CDR3 length: 13; J gene: TRBJ2-3; CDR3 DNA: TGTGCCAGCAGGCCTAGACTAGGAGATACGCAGTATTTT; CDR3 protein: CASRPRLGDTQYF
V gene: TRBV2; clone size: NA; D gene: NA; CDR3 length: 16; J gene: TRBJ2-2; CDR3 DNA: TGTGCCAGCAGGGGGTTTGGTACGGCGAACACCGGGGAGCTGTTTTTT; CDR3 protein: CASRGFGTANTGELFF
V gene: TRBV29-1; clone size: NA; D gene: NA; CDR3 length: 14; J gene: TRBJ1-4; CDR3 DNA: TGCAGCGTTGTGGATATGGGGCCTAATGAAAAACTGTTTTTT; CDR3 protein: CSVVDMGPNEKLFF
V gene: TRBV30; clone size: once; D gene: NA; CDR3 length: 15; J gene: TRBJ2-3; CDR3 DNA: TGTGCCTGGAGTCGGACCGTTAGGGCCTCAGATACGCAGTATTTT; CDR3 protein: CAWSRTVRASDTQYF
V gene: TRBV7-2; clone size: NA; D gene: NA; CDR3 length: 13; J gene: TRBJ2-3; CDR3 DNA: TGTGCCAGCAGCTCAGGGACCACAGATACGCAGTATTTT; CDR3 protein: CASSSGTTDTQYF
V gene: TRBV5-1; clone size: NA; D gene: NA; CDR3 length: 14; J gene: TRBJ1-2; CDR3 DNA: TGCGCCAGCAGGTGGTCCGGGGGAAACTATGGCTACACCTTC; CDR3 protein: CASRWSGGNYGYTF
V gene: TRBV7-8; clone size: NA; D gene: TRBD2; CDR3 length: 16; J gene: TRBJ2-7; CDR3 DNA: TGTGCCAGCAGCTTAGTCCTAGCGGGAGGAGGCTACGAGCAGTACTTC; CDR3 protein: CASSLVLAGGGYEQYF
V gene: TRBV21-1; clone size: NA; D gene: NA; CDR3 length: 10; J gene: TRBJ1-2; CDR3 DNA: TGTGCCAGTTTCCAGGGTGGCTACACCTTC; CDR3 protein: CASFQGGYTF
V gene: TRBV18; clone size: NA; D gene: TRBD2; CDR3 length: 15; J gene: TRBJ2-3; CDR3 DNA: TGTGCCAGCTCACAGCCTAGCGGGACCACAGATACGCAGTATTTT; CDR3 protein: CASSQPSGTTDTQYF
V gene: TRBV5-1; clone size: NA; D gene: NA; CDR3 length: 14; J gene: TRBJ2-6; CDR3 DNA: TGCGCCACCAAGGACCGTCCGGGGGCCAACGTCCTGACTTTC; CDR3 protein: CATKDRPGANVLTF
V gene: TRBV11-2; clone size: NA; D gene: NA; CDR3 length: 15; J gene: TRBJ2-7; CDR3 DNA: TGTGCCAGCAGCCGATTATACGGGAAGATCTACGAGCAGTACTTC; CDR3 protein: CASSRLYGKIYEQYF
V gene: TRBV2; clone size: NA; D gene: TRBD2; CDR3 length: 13; J gene: TRBJ2-7; CDR3 DNA: TGTGCCAGCAGACTGGGACTAGCGGGAGATCAGTACTTC; CDR3 protein: CASRLGLAGDQYF
V gene: TRBV24-1; clone size: NA; D gene: TRBD1; CDR3 length: 15; J gene: TRBJ2-5; CDR3 DNA: TGTGCCACCAGTGCTCCGGGACAGGGAGGAGAGACCCAGTACTTC; CDR3 protein: CATSAPGQGGETQYF
V gene: TRBV2; clone size: NA; D gene: NA; CDR3 length: 13; J gene: TRBJ1-2; CDR3 DNA: TGTGCCAGCAGTGTTGTGGTAGGCTATGGCTACACCTTC; CDR3 protein: CASSVVVGYGYTF
V gene: TRBV7-6; clone size: NA; D gene: NA; CDR3 length: 14; J gene: TRBJ1-6; CDR3 DNA: TGTGCCAGCAGCCGGGACACGCTTAATTCACCCCTCCACTTT; CDR3 protein: CASSRDTLNSPLHF
V gene: TRBV11-2; clone size: NA; D gene: TRBD2; CDR3 length: 15; J gene: TRBJ2-7; CDR3 DNA: TGTGCCAGCAGCTTAGTACTAGCGGGGCCTTACGAGCAGTACTTC; CDR3 protein: CASSLVLAGPYEQYF
V gene: TRBV28; clone size: NA; D gene: NA; CDR3 length: 11; J gene: TRBJ1-2; CDR3 DNA: TGTGCCAGCAGCCCGAGCTATGGCTACACCTTC; CDR3 protein: CASSPSYGYTF
V gene: TRBV5-1; clone size: NA; D gene: NA; CDR3 length: 13; J gene: TRBJ1-6; CDR3 DNA: TGCGCCAGCAGCGGGACGGGGAATTCACCCCTCCACTTT; CDR3 protein: CASSGTGNSPLHF
V gene: TRBV5-4; clone size: NA; D gene: NA; CDR3 length: 15; J gene: TRBJ1-3; CDR3 DNA: TGTGCCAGCAGCCCCTTAGGGGTCGCTGGAAACACCATATATTTT; CDR3 protein: CASSPLGVAGNTIYF
V gene: TRBV19; clone size: NA; D gene: NA; CDR3 length: 14; J gene: TRBJ2-3; CDR3 DNA: TGTGCCAGTAGTATTTCTCTCCCCACAGATACGCAGTATTTT; CDR3 protein: CASSISLPTDTQYF
V gene: TRBV30; clone size: NA; D gene: TRBD1; CDR3 length: 15; J gene: TRBJ2-7; CDR3 DNA: TGTGCCTGGAGTGTAGGCTCGGACAGGGGGAGGGAGCAGTACTTC; CDR3 protein: CAWSVGSDRGREQYF
V gene: TRBV11-3; clone size: NA; D gene: TRBD2; CDR3 length: 14; J gene: TRBJ2-1; CDR3 DNA: TGTGCCAGCAGCTCCTTAGCGGGAGCTAATGAGCAGTTCTTC; CDR3 protein: CASSSLAGANEQFF
V gene: TRBV5-4; clone size: NA; D gene: TRBD2; CDR3 length: 16; J gene: TRBJ2-7; CDR3 DNA: TGTGCCAGCAGCCCCAGCCTAGCGGGAGGTCTCTACGAGCAGTACTTC; CDR3 protein: CASSPSLAGGLYEQYF
V gene: TRBV11-1; clone size: few; D gene: NA; CDR3 length: 14; J gene: TRBJ1-2; CDR3 DNA: TGTGCCAGCAGCTTAATTCCTCTAAAGGGAGGCTACACCTTC; CDR3 protein: CASSLIPLKGGYTF
V gene: TRBV28; clone size: few; D gene: NA; CDR3 length: 12; J gene: TRBJ2-3; CDR3 DNA: TGTGCCAGCAGCAGGGGAGGGCATACGCAGTATTTT; CDR3 protein: CASSRGGHTQYF
V gene: TRBV5-6; clone size: few; D gene: NA; CDR3 length: 13; J gene: TRBJ1-2; CDR3 DNA: TGTGCCAGCAGCTTGGGAGGGGAGTATGGCTACACCTTC; CDR3 protein: CASSLGGEYGYTF
V gene: TRBV5-1; clone size: NA; D gene: NA; CDR3 length: 15; J gene: TRBJ1-2; CDR3 DNA: TGCGCCAGCAGCTCGGACGGAACCCCTAACTATGGCTACACCTTC; CDR3 protein: CASSSDGTPNYGYTF
V gene: TRBV27; clone size: NA; D gene: NA; CDR3 length: 13; J gene: TRBJ2-7; CDR3 DNA: TGTGCCAGCAGTTTCCGACAGGCCTACGAGCAGTACTTC; CDR3 protein: CASSFRQAYEQYF
V gene: TRBV6-5; clone size: NA; D gene: TRBD1; CDR3 length: 14; J gene: TRBJ1-1; CDR3 DNA: TGTGCCAGCAATCTAGGGACAGGGGGCACTGAAGCTTTCTTT; CDR3 protein: CASNLGTGGTEAFF
V gene: TRBV24-1; clone size: NA; D gene: NA; CDR3 length: 15; J gene: TRBJ2-3; CDR3 DNA: TGTGCCACCAGTGCCCCAGGGGCCGGGGGGGATACGCAGTATTTT; CDR3 protein: CATSAPGAGGDTQYF
V gene: TRBV28; clone size: NA; D gene: TRBD2; CDR3 length: 19; J gene: TRBJ2-1; CDR3 DNA: TGTGCCAGCAGTCCTACTACGGTCCGACTAGCGAAAACCTACAATGAGCAGTTCTTC; CDR3 protein: CASSPTTVRLAKTYNEQFF
V gene: TRBV27; clone size: NA; D gene: NA; CDR3 length: 17; J gene: TRBJ2-3; CDR3 DNA: TGTGCCAGCAGTCCCGGGACCCCTCGGTCTTTCACAGATACGCAGTATTTT; CDR3 protein: CASSPGTPRSFTDTQYF
V gene: TRBV9; clone size: once; D gene: TRBD1; CDR3 length: 15; J gene: TRBJ1-6; CDR3 DNA: TGTGCCAGCAGCGCAGGGACAGGTACCAATTCACCCCTCCACTTT; CDR3 protein: CASSAGTGTNSPLHF
V gene: TRBV5-1; clone size: NA; D gene: TRBD1; CDR3 length: 15; J gene: TRBJ2-7; CDR3 DNA: TGCGCCAGCAGCTTTGATACAGGGGGCCTCTACGAGCAGTACTTC; CDR3 protein: CASSFDTGGLYEQYF
V gene: TRBV5-8; clone size: NA; D gene: TRBD1; CDR3 length: 14; J gene: TRBJ1-3; CDR3 DNA: TGTGCCACCCCGGACAGGGCCTCTGGAAACACCATATATTTT; CDR3 protein: CATPDRASGNTIYF
V gene: TRBV28; clone size: NA; D gene: TRBD1; CDR3 length: 15; J gene: TRBJ2-6; CDR3 DNA: TGTGCCAGCACGGGACAGGGGTCTGGGGCCAACGTCCTGACTTTC; CDR3 protein: CASTGQGSGANVLTF